This T cell receptor beta chain was found in a study of radiation and T cells in renal cell carcinoma. Across the whole study: Nephrectomy followed 15 Gy stereotactic body radiation by 4 weeks.

Deletions cut 1 base from V and 4 bases from J, with 8 bases between. Germline V CDR1 and CDR2: SGHRS, YFSETQ. This CDR3 contains 13 residues. On this clone itself: Its antigen is currently unknown.

The data were produced by immunoSEQ multiplex PCR, yet TCRdb's version contains in-frame clones alone and is incomplete. Of about 130,000 clones listed, 81% are singletons. Stated time point: blood 2 weeks post-SBRT. This sample's treatment: 15 Gy SBRT to primary tumor, nephrectomy 4 weeks later. Study conclusions and caveats: No pretreatment tumor biopsies were available for baseline clonotypes.

The V gene is TRBV5-1, the J gene TRBJ1-2; D might be TRBD1 (6 bases). This TCR came from a man aged 50 to 59 with renal cell carcinoma. The sequences come from blood, collected from a patient whose treatment included radiotherapy and nephrectomy. The CDR3 nucleotides read TGCGCCAGCAGCTTGTCAGGGGCCTATGGCTACACCTTC. Amino acid sequence: CASSLSGAYGYTF.